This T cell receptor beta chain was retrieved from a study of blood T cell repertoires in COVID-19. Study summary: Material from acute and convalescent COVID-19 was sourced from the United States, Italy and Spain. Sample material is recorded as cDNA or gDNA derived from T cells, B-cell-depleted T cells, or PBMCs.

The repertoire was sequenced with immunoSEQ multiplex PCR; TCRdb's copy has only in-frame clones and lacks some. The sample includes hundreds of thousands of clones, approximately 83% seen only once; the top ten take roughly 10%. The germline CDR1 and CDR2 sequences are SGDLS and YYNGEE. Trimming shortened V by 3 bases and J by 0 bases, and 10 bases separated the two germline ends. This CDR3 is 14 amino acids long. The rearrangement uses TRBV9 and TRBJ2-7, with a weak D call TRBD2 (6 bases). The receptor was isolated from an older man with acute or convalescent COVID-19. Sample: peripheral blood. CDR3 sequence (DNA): TGTGCCAGCAGCGCAGGGACTTTCTCCTACGAGCAGTACTTC. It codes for CASSAGTFSYEQYF.